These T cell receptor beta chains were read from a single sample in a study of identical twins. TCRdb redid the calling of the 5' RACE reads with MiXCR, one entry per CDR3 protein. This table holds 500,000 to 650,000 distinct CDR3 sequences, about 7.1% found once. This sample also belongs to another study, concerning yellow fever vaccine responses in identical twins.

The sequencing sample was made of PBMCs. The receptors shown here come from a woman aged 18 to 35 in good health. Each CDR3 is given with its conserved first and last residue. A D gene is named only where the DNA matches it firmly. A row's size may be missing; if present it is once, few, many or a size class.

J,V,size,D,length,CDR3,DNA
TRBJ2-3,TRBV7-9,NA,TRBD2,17,CASSRLAGGPRTDTQYF,TGTGCCAGCAGCAGACTAGCGGGGGGGCCCAGGACAGATACGCAGTATTTT
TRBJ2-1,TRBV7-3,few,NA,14,CASSFRATYNEQFF,TGTGCCAGCAGCTTCCGGGCCACGTACAATGAGCAGTTCTTC
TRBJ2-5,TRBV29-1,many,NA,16,CSVPRGALGTQETQYF,TGCAGCGTCCCAAGGGGTGCCCTAGGGACACAAGAGACCCAGTACTTC
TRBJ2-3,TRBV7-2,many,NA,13,CASSTLGPDTQYF,TGTGCCAGCAGCACATTAGGTCCAGATACGCAGTATTTT
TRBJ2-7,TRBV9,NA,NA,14,CASSVVGSSYEQYF,TGTGCCAGCAGCGTAGTGGGCAGCTCCTACGAGCAGTACTTC
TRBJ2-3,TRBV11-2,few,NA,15,CASSKRQRSTDTQYF,TGTGCCAGCAGCAAACGACAGAGAAGCACAGATACGCAGTATTTT
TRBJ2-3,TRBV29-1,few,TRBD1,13,CSVNRGPADTQYF,TGCAGCGTTAACAGGGGGCCAGCAGATACGCAGTATTTT
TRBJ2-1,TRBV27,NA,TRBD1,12,CATQGVYNEQFF,TGTGCCACCCAGGGGGTCTACAATGAGCAGTTCTTC
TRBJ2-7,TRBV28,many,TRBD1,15,CASRRDRGASYEQYF,TGTGCCAGCAGGAGGGACAGGGGGGCTTCCTACGAGCAGTACTTC
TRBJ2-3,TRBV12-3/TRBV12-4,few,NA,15,CASSMYRTSPDTQYF,TGTGCCAGCAGTATGTACAGGACCTCACCAGATACGCAGTATTTT
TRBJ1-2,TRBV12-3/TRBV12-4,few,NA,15,CASSLNGGALYGYTF,TGTGCCAGCAGTCTAAACGGGGGGGCCCTCTATGGCTACACCTTC
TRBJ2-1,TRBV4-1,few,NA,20,CASSHGPPRGGGLNYNEQFF,TGCGCCAGCAGCCATGGTCCGCCGCGTGGTGGGGGACTCAACTACAATGAGCAGTTCTTC
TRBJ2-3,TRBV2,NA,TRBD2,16,CASSRGLAGATDTQYF,TGTGCCAGCAGCCGCGGACTAGCGGGAGCCACAGATACGCAGTATTTT
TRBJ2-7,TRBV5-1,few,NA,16,CASSLMDPGSTGKQYF,TGCGCCAGCAGCTTAATGGATCCAGGATCAACGGGCAAGCAGTACTTC
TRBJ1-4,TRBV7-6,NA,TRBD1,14,CASSLGTGDEKLFF,TGTGCCAGCAGCTTAGGGACAGGGGATGAAAAACTGTTTTTT
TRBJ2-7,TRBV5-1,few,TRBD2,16,CASSLGASGVSYEQYF,TGCGCCAGCAGCTTGGGGGCTAGCGGGGTCTCCTACGAGCAGTACTTC
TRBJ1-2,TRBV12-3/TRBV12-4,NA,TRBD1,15,CASSTTGGGGYGYTF,TGTGCCAGCAGTACAACAGGGGGCGGCGGCTATGGCTACACCTTC
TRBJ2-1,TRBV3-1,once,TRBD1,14,CVSKGQGLAYEQFF,TGTGTCAGCAAAGGACAGGGACTTGCCTATGAGCAGTTCTTC
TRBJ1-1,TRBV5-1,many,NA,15,CASRRMQPGNTEAFF,TGCGCCAGCAGACGAATGCAACCAGGAAACACTGAAGCTTTCTTT
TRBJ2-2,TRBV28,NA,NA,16,CASSLPPTRNTGELFF,TGTGCCAGCAGTCTTCCACCGACTAGAAACACCGGGGAGCTGTTTTTT
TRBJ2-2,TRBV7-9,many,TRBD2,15,CASRPSGGYTGELFF,TGTGCCAGCAGGCCTAGCGGGGGGTACACCGGGGAGCTGTTTTTT
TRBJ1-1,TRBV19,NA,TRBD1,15,CASSIWTGANTEAFF,TGTGCCAGTAGTATATGGACAGGGGCGAACACTGAAGCTTTCTTT
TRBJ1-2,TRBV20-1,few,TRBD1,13,CSANGQADYGYTF,TGCAGTGCCAACGGACAGGCCGATTATGGCTACACCTTC
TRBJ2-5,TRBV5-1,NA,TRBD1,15,CASSSQGQGLETQYF,TGCGCCAGCAGCTCCCAGGGACAGGGCCTGGAGACCCAGTACTTC
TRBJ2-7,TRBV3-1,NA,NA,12,CASSPSFYEQYF,TGTGCCAGCAGCCCTTCCTTCTACGAGCAGTACTTC
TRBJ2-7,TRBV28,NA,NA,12,CATVGAFKWQYF,TGTGCCACTGTGGGAGCCTTTAAGTGGCAGTACTTC
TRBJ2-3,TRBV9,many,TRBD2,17,CASSVATSGSSTDTQYF,TGTGCCAGCAGCGTAGCGACTAGCGGGTCTAGCACAGATACGCAGTATTTT
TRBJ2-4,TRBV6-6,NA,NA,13,CASRERRGDIQYF,TGTGCCAGCAGGGAGCGGAGAGGTGACATTCAGTACTTC
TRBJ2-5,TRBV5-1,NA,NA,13,CASNHQSQETQYF,TGCGCCAGCAACCATCAGTCGCAAGAGACCCAGTACTTC
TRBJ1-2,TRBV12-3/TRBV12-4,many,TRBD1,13,CASSPTGLAGYTF,TGTGCCAGCAGCCCGACAGGGTTGGCTGGCTACACCTTC
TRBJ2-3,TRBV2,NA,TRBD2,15,CASRKASGRTDTQYF,TGTGCCAGCAGGAAGGCTAGCGGGAGGACAGATACGCAGTATTTT
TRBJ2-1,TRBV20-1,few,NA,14,CSARASEGYNEQFF,TGCAGTGCTAGAGCTAGCGAAGGGTACAATGAGCAGTTCTTC
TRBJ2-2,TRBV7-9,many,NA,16,CASSPRLDTNTGELFF,TGTGCCAGCAGCCCCCGACTAGACACGAACACCGGGGAGCTGTTTTTT
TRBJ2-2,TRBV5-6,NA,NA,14,CASSYVLPTGELFF,TGTGCCAGCAGCTATGTACTTCCCACCGGGGAGCTGTTTTTT
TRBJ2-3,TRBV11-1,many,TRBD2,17,CASEQGQGLAFEDTQYF,TGTGCCAGCGAACAGGGGCAGGGACTAGCTTTTGAAGATACGCAGTATTTT
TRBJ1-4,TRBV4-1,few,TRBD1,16,CASSQRQGSFNEKLFF,TGCGCCAGCAGCCAAAGACAGGGAAGCTTTAATGAAAAACTGTTTTTT
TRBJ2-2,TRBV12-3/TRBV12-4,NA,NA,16,CASSLVVTRGTGELFF,TGTGCCAGCAGTTTAGTAGTGACTAGGGGCACCGGGGAGCTGTTTTTT
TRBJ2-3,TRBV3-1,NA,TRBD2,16,CASSQGTSDVSDTQYF,TGTGCCAGCAGCCAGGGGACTAGCGATGTTTCAGATACGCAGTATTTT